This TCR beta chain was documented in a study of tumor-infiltrating lymphocytes in primary liver carcinoma. Study information: T1-T3 N0M0 was the stage of the tumors, which were about 4.2 to 11 cm across. Productive TCRbeta read yields ran from roughly 3.6 to 7.1 million per sample and were similar between tissues.

With regard to this clonotype: Relative to the germline gene, one junction end is altered; a read error may explain this.

Total RNA amounting to 500 ng was the source from which TCR beta cDNA was made with a constant-region primer. Modified slightly, ARM-PCR produced TCR beta libraries over three nested multiplex PCR rounds. Investigators reported that the first two PCR rounds, at about 11 cycles each, used TRBV1-TRBV30 forward primers with a C-beta reverse primer. TCRdb re-analysed the multiplex PCR reads in MiXCR, keeping a single row per CDR3 protein. The data show some 200,000 distinct CDR3 sequences, less than 65% seen once. It was unsorted whole blood that yielded blood RNA, and germline DNA was also extracted. Germline CDR1 is MDHEN and CDR2 is SYDVKM. This CDR3 has 14 residues.

The clonotype was recovered from an older woman with primary liver carcinoma and hepatitis B virus infection. Sequencing input: peripheral blood. V usage is TRBV28 and J usage is TRBJ1-1; D is ambiguous. For the CDR3, the DNA is TGTACCAGCAGCTTTCGGGCGGGTGGGTTATCGGCTTTCTTT. Protein product: CTSSFRAGGLSAFF.